This T cell receptor beta chain was sequenced for a study of vaccination and CD4 T cells after COVID-19. With the Oncomine TCR Beta short-read assay, DNA from cultured CD4+ T cells was sequenced. Via MiXCR, TCRdb re-called the PCR reads, giving one row per CDR3 protein. The repertoire holds some 5,800 distinct CDR3 sequences, about 28% seen once, with around 20% in the top ten. Treatment in this sample: roughly 10-day PBMC culture with coronavirus spike peptide pools or control peptides (ViraFEST assay). Prior to the COVID-19 pandemic (2011-2018), the unexposed donor's CD4+ T cells were collected. V was pared by 2 bases and J by 4 bases, with 17 bases between. The CDR3 consists of 16 residues. The germline gives CDR1 MNHEY, CDR2 SVGAGI. This clonotype was picked up one time. The antigen is undetermined.

The sequenced material came from CD4+ T cells from blood, cultured in vitro. This sequence originates from a human donor in good health. This chain joins TRBV6-5 and TRBJ1-1; D is possibly TRBD1 (6 bases). CDR3: CASSYQPKTGGTEAFF. The DNA of the CDR3 is TGTGCCAGCAGTTACCAGCCCAAGACAGGAGGCACTGAAGCTTTCTTT.